One and the same sample provided the 18 T cell receptor beta chains below, sequenced in a study of T cells after yellow fever vaccination. TCRdb used MiXCR to reprocess the 5' RACE reads, holding one entry per CDR3 protein. This table has 120,000 or so distinct CDR3 sequences, around 15% appearing once. Specimen: CD8+ T cells sorted from PBMCs, collected 5 days after the yellow fever booster vaccination. The receptors shown here come from a man younger than 30 who received the YFV17D yellow fever vaccine.

The chain carries TRBV4-2 and TRBJ2-2; D gene unclear. CDR3 size: 12 residues. V dropped 1 base and J dropped 7 bases, with 4 bases sitting between them. The germline V gene encodes CDR1 LGHNA and CDR2 YNFKEQ. The CDR3 loop is CASSQAVGELFF. The CDR3 DNA reads as TGTGCCAGCAGCCAAGCGGTCGGGGAGCTGTTTTTT.

CDR3 DNA: TGCGCCAGCAGCTTGTTATACGGGACAGATTATGGCTACACCTTC. Its translation is CASSLLYGTDYGYTF. The genes are TRBV5-1 and TRBJ1-2; TRBD1 aligns across 7 bases. CDR3 size: 15 residues. Germline CDR1 and CDR2: SGHRS and YFSETQ. The junction had 8 bases not matched to a gene; V was cut back by 1 base and J by 5 bases.

Comments on this clonotype: The CDR3 carries no conserved terminal phenylalanine or tryptophan, so it likely arises from a read error. V usage is TRBV7-2 and J usage is TRBJ2-5, with D possibly called TRBD1 or TRBD2 (6 bases each). The V gene's germline CDR1 is SGHTA and CDR2 FQGNSA. Trimming removed 7 bases at V and 1 base at J, with 19 bases between. This CDR3 comprises 16 residues. The CDR3 bases are TGTGCCAGCACAGGGTTACAGGGACTTTTCCAAGAGACCCAGTACTTA. This encodes CASTGLQGLFQETQYL.

The rearrangement joins TRBV4-3 to TRBJ2-3; no clear D gene. V gave up 0 bases and J gave up 4 bases, with 8 bases separating them. The CDR3 has 14 residues. Looked up from germline, CDR1 is LGHNA and CDR2 is YSLEER. CDR3 in amino acids: CASSQDPAADTQYF. CDR3 coding DNA: TGCGCCAGCAGCCAAGATCCGGCGGCAGATACGCAGTATTTT.

V and J are TRBV4-3 and TRBJ2-1, with D perhaps given as TRBD1 or TRBD2 (5 bases each). Per the germline V gene, CDR1 is LGHNA and CDR2 is YSLEER. The CDR3 contains 15 residues. Trimming left V 0 bases short and J 5 bases short, with 11 bases between. CDR3 in DNA: TGCGCCAGCAGCCAAGATCAGCAGGGAGACAATGAGCAGTTCTTC. It yields the protein CASSQDQQGDNEQFF.

The gene calls are TRBV10-3 and TRBJ2-1; 8 bases are shared with TRBD1. The CDR3 is 14 residues long. The J segment lost 10 bases and the V segment lost 2 bases, leaving 7 bases of the junction unmatched. Germline CDR1 ENHRY, CDR2 SYGVKD. This CDR3 reads CAISEQGAGLEQFF. CDR3 nucleotide sequence: TGTGCCATCAGTGAGCAGGGGGCAGGCCTCGAGCAGTTCTTC.

V usage is TRBV19 and J usage is TRBJ2-7; D not certain. Germline CDR1 is LNHDA and CDR2 is SQIVND (reference sequence). V lost 1 base and J lost 3, with 7 bases in between. The CDR3 runs 13 residues. The CDR3 here is CASSIAMNYEQYV. DNA of the CDR3: TGTGCCAGTAGTATAGCGATGAACTACGAGCAGTACGTC.

The rearrangement uses TRBV6-2 or TRBV6-3 and TRBJ1-2; 7 bases are shared with TRBD1. The CDR3 has 14 residues. CDR1 is MNHEY, CDR2 SVGEGT, per germline. Germline trimming cut 1 base from V and 7 bases from J; bases unmatched to any gene: 6. As DNA, the CDR3 is TGTGCCAGCAGTTACTTGGGGACAGCTCTTGGCTACACCTTC. Protein: CASSYLGTALGYTF.

This clonotype has only a few counts. V is TRBV14 and J is TRBJ2-1, with 7 bases fitting TRBD2. CDR1 SGHDN and CDR2 FVKESK come from the germline V gene. Losses at the gene ends were 4 bases for V and 2 bases for J; bases not matched to a gene: 5. This CDR3 has 15 amino acids. CDR3 residues: CASSPERGAYNEQFF. The CDR3 bases are TGTGCCAGCAGCCCCGAGCGGGGTGCCTACAATGAGCAGTTCTTC.

The J gene is TRBJ1-3, the V gene TRBV10-3; 7 bases are a match to TRBD1. CDR3 size: 14 residues. Losses at the gene ends were 6 bases for V and 0 bases for J; bases not matched to a gene: 2. The germline V gene encodes CDR1 ENHRY and CDR2 SYGVKD. This CDR3 reads CAIRQGYSGNTIYF. In DNA, the CDR3 is TGTGCCATCAGACAGGGGTACTCTGGAAACACCATATATTTT.

The chain employs TRBV4-1 and TRBJ1-5; maybe TRBD1 (6 bases). The CDR3 contains 14 residues. Germline CDR1 MGHRA, CDR2 YSYEKL. Trimming took 4 bases from V and 4 from J, leaving 11 bases between them. The CDR3 is CASSPGAGNQPQHF. In nucleotides, the CDR3 is TGCGCCAGCAGCCCGGGGGCGGGGAATCAGCCCCAGCATTTT.

The chain couples TRBV4-1 to TRBJ2-3; 9 nucleotides agree with TRBD2. V trimming: 0 bases; J trimming: 7 bases; junction bases outside the gene matches: 8. CDR3 length: 16 amino acids. Germline-derived CDR1 and CDR2 are MGHRA and YSYEKL. The CDR3: CASSQDFAGGRHTQYF. CDR3 sequence (DNA): TGCGCCAGCAGCCAAGATTTCGCGGGGGGGCGACATACGCAGTATTTT.

This chain links TRBV4-3 with TRBJ1-1; 7 bases agree with TRBD1. The germline V gene has CDR1 LGHNA and CDR2 YSLEER. This CDR3 is built from 15 residues. The V gene end was trimmed by 4 bases and the J gene end by 7 bases; junction bases not matched to a gene: 12. CDR3 nucleotides: TGCGCCAGCAGCCCGGACCTCCCAGGGGGTAGTGAAGCTTTCTTT. This sequence encodes CASSPDLPGGSEAFF.

This clonotype was detected many times. J is TRBJ1-5 and V is TRBV12-3 or TRBV12-4, with D unclear. CDR3 length equals 14 residues. V was shortened by 3 bases and J by 5 bases, with 11 bases between the two germline ends. The CDR3 is CASSFWGGDQPQHF. CDR3 sequence (DNA): TGTGCCAGCAGTTTTTGGGGAGGCGATCAGCCCCAGCATTTT.

The CDR3 protein is CASGETAEQFF. In DNA form, the CDR3 reads TGTGCTAGTGGAGAGACGGCTGAGCAGTTCTTC. The rearrangement uses TRBV12-5 and TRBJ2-1; D is undetermined. The V and J ends lost 6 bases and 9 bases respectively, with 9 bases between them. The CDR3 contains 11 residues. CDR1 is LGHNT and CDR2 is FRNRAP in the germline V gene.

This clonotype was found a few times. V is TRBV20-1 and J is TRBJ1-1; 7 bases match TRBD1. The CDR3 spans 11 residues. Germline V gives CDR1 DFQATT, CDR2 SNEGSKA (reference sequence). Trimming took 5 bases from V and 5 from J; bases not matched to a gene: 2. The CDR3 DNA is TGCAGTGCTCGACAGGGAACTGAAGCTTTCTTT. Protein: CSARQGTEAFF.

The chain carries TRBV5-1 and TRBJ1-6; D is possibly TRBD1 (5 bases). CDR1 is SGHRS, CDR2 YFSETQ, per germline. V was cut by 1 base and J by 10 bases, with 18 bases left in between. The length of the CDR3 is 16 residues. CDR3 sequence (DNA): TGCGCCAGCAGCTTGATCGCTTCGGACAATCTCTCACCCCTCCACTTT. Protein sequence: CASSLIASDNLSPLHF.

This clonotype was detected a few times. The rearrangement uses TRBV4-1 and TRBJ2-4; no definite D call. V was shortened by 1 base and J by 0 bases, with 1 base between the two germline ends. This CDR3 region has 13 residues. CDR1 is MGHRA and CDR2 is YSYEKL in the germline V gene. Here the CDR3 reads CASSQGAKNIQYF. CDR3 bases: TGCGCCAGCAGCCAAGGAGCCAAAAACATTCAGTACTTC.